The 9 T cell receptor beta chains given below trace back to one sample, sequenced in a study of T cells in Graves' hyperthyroidism and ophthalmopathy. Amplification of TCR beta CDR3 regions used RNA as the template. In the first-round RT-PCR of the TCR CDR3, the HTBI primer set was used. TCRdb itself ran the multiplex PCR reads through MiXCR, one entry per CDR3 protein. Among 600,000 to 700,000 distinct CDR3 sequences listed, 45% were seen once. Sequencing used peripheral blood or thyroid tissue (not recorded which). The receptors originated from an adult man with Graves' disease, either hyperthyroidism or ophthalmopathy (not recorded which).

A single count supports this clonotype. V is TRBV29-1 and J is TRBJ1-6; a weak D match, TRBD1 (5 bases). Trimming pared 6 bases from V and 14 bases from J, leaving 14 bases between. The CDR3 length is 11 residues. Germline assignment: CDR1 SQVTM and CDR2 ANQGSEA. CDR3 sequence: CSVTTGATLHF. DNA of the CDR3: TGCAGCGTCACTACCGGGGCCACCCTCCACTTT.

The chain is built from TRBV29-1 and TRBJ1-2; perhaps TRBD1 as D (6 bases). V gave up 7 bases and J gave up 0 bases, with 9 bases separating them. The CDR3 sequence is 12 residues long. Germline V gene data show CDR1 as SQVTM and CDR2 as ANQGSEA. The CDR3 DNA reads as TGCAGCGGGGACACCTCTAACTATGGCTACACCTTC. This translates into CSGDTSNYGYTF.

This clonotype has only a few counts. A much larger clone lies one base from this, so it may be a read error. V usage is TRBV15 and J usage is TRBJ1-5, with D possibly being TRBD1 (5 bases). The CDR3 is 13 amino acids. Germline CDR1 and CDR2: LNHNV and YYDKDF (reference sequence). Trimming took 1 base from V and 8 from J, leaving 9 bases between them. The CDR3 DNA follows: TGTGCCACCAGCAGAGGCGTCAGGGAGCCCCAGCATTTT. Residues: CATSRGVREPQHF.

The sample holds many counts of this clonotype. The chain employs TRBV7-9 and TRBJ2-2; 9 bases match TRBD1. Germline values: CDR1 SEHNR, CDR2 FQNEAQ (reference sequence). There are 16 residues in the CDR3. V was pared by 3 bases and J by 1 base, with 3 bases of the junction left unmatched. CDR3 sequence: CASSFSGQGNTGELFF. The CDR3 DNA follows: TGTGCCAGCAGCTTTTCGGGACAGGGGAACACCGGGGAGCTGTTTTTT.

This clonotype has a handful of counts. The V and J genes are TRBV20-1 and TRBJ1-5; TRBD1 is a possible D gene (5 bases). The CDR3 is 15 amino acids. The germline V and J ends were trimmed by 0 bases and 3 bases, with 12 bases remaining between them. Germline V lookup: CDR1 DFQATT, CDR2 SNEGSKA (reference sequence). Written as DNA, the CDR3 is TGCAGTGCTAGAGATCGCAGGGTTACCAATCAGCCCCAGCATTTT. It specifies CSARDRRVTNQPQHF.

This clonotype was recorded a few times. The V call is TRBV6-1, the J call TRBJ2-7; 7 positions agree with TRBD1. The V and J ends lost 5 bases and 6 bases, in that order; junction bases with no gene match: 19. This CDR3 spans 17 amino acids. Germline V CDR1 and CDR2: MNHNS, SASEGT. CDR3 in amino acids: CASSPVGADRAVSEQYF. The CDR3 DNA is TGTGCCAGCAGTCCCGTCGGGGCTGACAGGGCGGTTTCCGAGCAGTACTTC.

This clonotype was seen at least ten times. The chain is built from TRBV2 and TRBJ1-5, with no clear D. Germline-derived CDR1 and CDR2 are SNHLY and FYNNEI. This CDR3 has 14 amino acids. Trimming removed 4 bases at V and 5 bases at J, with 12 bases between. The chain's CDR3 is CASSGGIMDQPQHF. The CDR3 DNA follows: TGTGCCAGCAGTGGAGGGATTATGGATCAGCCCCAGCATTTT.

This clonotype showed up many times. The chain employs TRBV10-3 and TRBJ1-2, with 9 positions matching TRBD1. Germline V gives CDR1 ENHRY, CDR2 SYGVKD. The CDR3 contains 15 residues. J lost 6 bases, V lost 3 bases, and 8 bases had no gene match. DNA of the CDR3: TGTGCCATCAGTGACCTGGGACAGGGTTTCGATGGCTACACCTTC. This sequence encodes CAISDLGQGFDGYTF.

The rearrangement joins TRBV2 to TRBJ1-3; D uncertain. The germline V gene has CDR1 SNHLY and CDR2 FYNNEI. The V end lost 5 bases, the J end lost 1 base, and 6 bases lay between the germline ends. The CDR3 runs 13 residues. The CDR3 loop reads CASSSFSGNTIYF. CDR3 DNA: TGTGCCAGCAGTAGTTTTTCTGGAAACACCATATATTTT.